This T cell receptor beta chain comes out of a study of T-cell memory formation after mild COVID-19. Study-wide points: A second wave expanding day 15 to 37 was CD4+-biased; contracting clones were balanced. The authors did not confirm SARS-CoV-2 specificity of second-wave clones peaking day 37. Contracting clones localized mainly to CM and EM when CD4+ and mainly to EMRA when CD8+.

CDR1 is LGHDT and CDR2 is YNNKEL in the germline V gene (reference sequence). The CDR3 has 17 amino acids. Losses at the gene ends were 4 bases for V and 2 bases for J; bases not matched to a gene: 12. TCR alpha and TCR beta cDNA libraries with sample barcodes and UMIs came from 5'RACE using constant-segment primers. TCRdb independently ran MiXCR on the 5' RACE reads; one entry per CDR3 protein. The table lists about 140,000 distinct CDR3 sequences, 11% to 15% of them singletons. This clonotype was detected only a few times. The target antigen is unknown. The receptor comes from an adult woman who had mild COVID-19 (a few samples of this study predate the infection). Cell type and time point are not known. The chain links TRBV3-1 to TRBJ2-5, with 8 bases identical to TRBD2. The sequencing sample was made of PBMCs or a T cell subset sorted from them (not recorded which). CDR3 in amino acids: CASSLRGTSGYQETQYF. The CDR3 bases are TGTGCCAGCAGCCTTAGGGGCACTAGCGGTTATCAAGAGACCCAGTACTTC.